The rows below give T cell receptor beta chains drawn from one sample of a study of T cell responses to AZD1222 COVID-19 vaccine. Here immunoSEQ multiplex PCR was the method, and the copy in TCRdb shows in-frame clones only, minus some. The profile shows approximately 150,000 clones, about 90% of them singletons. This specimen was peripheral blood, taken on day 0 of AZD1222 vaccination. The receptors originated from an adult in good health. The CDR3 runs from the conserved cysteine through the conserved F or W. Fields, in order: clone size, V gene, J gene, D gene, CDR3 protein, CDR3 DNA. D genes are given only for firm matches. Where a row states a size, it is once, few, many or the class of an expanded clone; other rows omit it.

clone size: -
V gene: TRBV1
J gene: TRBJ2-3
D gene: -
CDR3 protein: CTSSQEDYQSTDTQYF
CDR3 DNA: TGCACCAGCAGCCAAGAGGACTACCAAAGCACAGATACGCAGTATTTT

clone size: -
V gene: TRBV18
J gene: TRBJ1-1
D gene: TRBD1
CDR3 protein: CASSPARQGNTEAFF
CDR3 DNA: TGTGCCAGCTCACCAGCCCGACAGGGGAACACTGAAGCTTTCTTT

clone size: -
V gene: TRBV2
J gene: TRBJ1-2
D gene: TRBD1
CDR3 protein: CASSPGQGAGYTF
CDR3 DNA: TGTGCCAGCAGTCCCGGACAGGGGGCTGGCTACACCTTC

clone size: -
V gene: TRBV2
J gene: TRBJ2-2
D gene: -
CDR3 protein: CASKWGQGGAGELFF
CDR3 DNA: TGTGCCAGCAAATGGGGGCAGGGTGGCGCCGGGGAGCTGTTTTTT

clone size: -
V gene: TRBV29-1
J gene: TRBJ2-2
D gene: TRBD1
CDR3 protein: CSVADRGGTGELFF
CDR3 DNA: TGCAGCGTTGCCGACAGGGGTGGGACCGGGGAGCTGTTTTTT

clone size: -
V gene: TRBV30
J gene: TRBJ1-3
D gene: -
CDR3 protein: CAWSVGGNTIYF
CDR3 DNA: TGTGCCTGGAGTGTAGGCGGAAACACCATATATTTT

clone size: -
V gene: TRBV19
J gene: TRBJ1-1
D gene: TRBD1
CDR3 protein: CASSIGQGLPEAFF
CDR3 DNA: TGTGCCAGTAGTATAGGACAGGGCCTACCTGAAGCTTTCTTT

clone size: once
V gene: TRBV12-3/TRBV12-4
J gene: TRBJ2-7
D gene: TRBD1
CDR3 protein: CASSHTGGEQYF
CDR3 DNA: TGTGCCAGCAGTCATACAGGGGGGGAGCAGTACTTC

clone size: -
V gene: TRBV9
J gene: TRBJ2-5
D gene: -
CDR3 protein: CASSPQDSLRAAQYF
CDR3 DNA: TGTGCCAGCAGCCCACAGGACAGTCTAAGAGCGGCCCAGTACTTC

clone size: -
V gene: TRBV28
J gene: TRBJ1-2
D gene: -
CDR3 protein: CASSLSPKNGYTF
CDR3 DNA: TGTGCCAGCAGTTTATCCCCGAAGAATGGCTACACCTTC

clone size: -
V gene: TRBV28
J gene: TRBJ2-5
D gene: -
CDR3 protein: CASSPRGVVETQYF
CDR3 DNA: TGTGCCAGCAGTCCTAGGGGCGTCGTGGAGACCCAGTACTTC

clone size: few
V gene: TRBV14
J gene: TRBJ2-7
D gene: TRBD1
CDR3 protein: CASSQGRDSFDEQYF
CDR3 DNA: TGTGCCAGCAGCCAAGGCCGGGACAGCTTTGACGAGCAGTACTTC

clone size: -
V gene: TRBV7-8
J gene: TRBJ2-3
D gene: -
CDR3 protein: CASSLASGSTDTQYF
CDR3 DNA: TGTGCCAGCAGCTTAGCTAGCGGCAGCACAGATACGCAGTATTTT

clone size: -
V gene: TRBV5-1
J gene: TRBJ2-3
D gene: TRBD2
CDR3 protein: CASSLAGGADTQYF
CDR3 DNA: TGCGCCAGCAGCTTAGCGGGAGGGGCAGATACGCAGTATTTT

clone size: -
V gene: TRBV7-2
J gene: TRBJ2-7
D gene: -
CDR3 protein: CASSLDPGPYEQYF
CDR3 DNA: TGTGCCAGCAGCTTAGACCCCGGTCCCTACGAGCAGTACTTC

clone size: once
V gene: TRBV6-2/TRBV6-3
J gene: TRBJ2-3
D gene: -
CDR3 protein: CASSYGEISTDTQYF
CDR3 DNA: TGTGCCAGCAGTTACGGAGAAATTAGCACAGATACGCAGTATTTT

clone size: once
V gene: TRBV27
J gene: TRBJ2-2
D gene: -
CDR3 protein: CASSLGSGSTGELFF
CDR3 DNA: TGTGCCAGCAGTTTAGGGTCAGGGTCCACCGGGGAGCTGTTTTTT

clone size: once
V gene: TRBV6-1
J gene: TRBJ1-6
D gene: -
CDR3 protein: CASSEREGNNSPLHF
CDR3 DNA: TGTGCCAGCAGTGAACGGGAAGGGAATAATTCACCCCTCCACTTT

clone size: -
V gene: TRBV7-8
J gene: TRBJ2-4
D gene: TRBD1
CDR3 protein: CASSLGTVAKNIQYF
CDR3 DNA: TGTGCCAGCAGCTTGGGGACAGTAGCCAAAAACATTCAGTACTTC

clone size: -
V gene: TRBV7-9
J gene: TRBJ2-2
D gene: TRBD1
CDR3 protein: CASPRDRGLAGGTGELFF
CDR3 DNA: TGTGCCAGCCCCCGGGACAGGGGTTTGGCGGGAGGCACCGGGGAGCTGTTTTTT

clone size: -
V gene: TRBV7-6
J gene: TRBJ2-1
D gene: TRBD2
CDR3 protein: CASTLTTSGSNEQFF
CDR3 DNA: TGTGCCAGCACCCTCACGACTAGCGGGAGCAACGAGCAGTTCTTC

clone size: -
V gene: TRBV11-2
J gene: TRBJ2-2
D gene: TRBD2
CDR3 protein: CASRPPGLAGPGELFF
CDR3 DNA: TGTGCCAGCAGACCCCCGGGACTAGCGGGGCCCGGGGAGCTGTTTTTT

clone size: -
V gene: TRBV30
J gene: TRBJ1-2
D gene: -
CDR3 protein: CAWSPATDYGYTF
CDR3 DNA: TGTGCCTGGAGCCCCGCGACGGATTATGGCTACACCTTC

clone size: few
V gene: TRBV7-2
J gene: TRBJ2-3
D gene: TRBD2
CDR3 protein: CASSAQRKGGREGDTQYF
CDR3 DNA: TGTGCCAGCAGCGCCCAGCGCAAAGGCGGGAGGGAGGGAGATACGCAGTATTTT

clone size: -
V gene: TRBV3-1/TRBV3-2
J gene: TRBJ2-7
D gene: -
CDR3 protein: CASSQDAHYEQYF
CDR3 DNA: TGTGCCAGCAGCCAAGATGCACACTACGAGCAGTACTTC

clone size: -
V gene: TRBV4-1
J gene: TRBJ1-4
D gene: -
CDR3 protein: CASSPSTVGVGDEKLFF
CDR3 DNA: TGCGCCAGCAGCCCTTCGACAGTGGGGGTCGGAGATGAAAAACTGTTTTTT

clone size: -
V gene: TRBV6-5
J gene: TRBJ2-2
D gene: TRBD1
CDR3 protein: CASTGTATNTGELFF
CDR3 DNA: TGTGCCAGCACTGGGACAGCTACTAACACCGGGGAGCTGTTTTTT

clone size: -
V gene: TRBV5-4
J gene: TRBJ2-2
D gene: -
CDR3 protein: CASSLDAGELFF
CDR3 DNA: TGTGCCAGCAGCTTGGATGCCGGGGAGCTGTTTTTT

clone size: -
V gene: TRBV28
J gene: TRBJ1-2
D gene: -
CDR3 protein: CASLVGGQADGYTF
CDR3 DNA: TGTGCCAGCCTCGTTGGGGGCCAGGCGGATGGCTACACCTTC

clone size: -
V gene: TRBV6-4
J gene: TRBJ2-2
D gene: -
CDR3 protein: CASSQEAQFTGELFF
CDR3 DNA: TGTGCCAGCAGCCAGGAGGCTCAGTTCACCGGGGAGCTGTTTTTT

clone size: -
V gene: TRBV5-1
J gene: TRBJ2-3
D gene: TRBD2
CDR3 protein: CASSPGLADADTQYF
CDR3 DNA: TGCGCCAGCAGCCCGGGACTAGCGGATGCAGATACGCAGTATTTT

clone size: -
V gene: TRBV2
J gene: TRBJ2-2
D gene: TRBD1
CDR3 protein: CASSEDRTGNTGELFF
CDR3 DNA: TGTGCCAGCAGTGAAGACAGGACAGGGAACACCGGGGAGCTGTTTTTT

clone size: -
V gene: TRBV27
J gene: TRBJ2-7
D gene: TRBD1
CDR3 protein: CASSLTGGSGYEQYF
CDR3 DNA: TGTGCCAGCAGTTTAACAGGGGGCAGCGGCTACGAGCAGTACTTC

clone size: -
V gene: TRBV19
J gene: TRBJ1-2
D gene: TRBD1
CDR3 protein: CASKEQGVNGYTF
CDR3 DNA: TGTGCCAGTAAGGAACAGGGGGTTAATGGCTACACCTTC

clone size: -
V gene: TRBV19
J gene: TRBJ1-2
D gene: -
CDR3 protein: CASSMPTYYGYTF
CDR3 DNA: TGTGCCAGTAGTATGCCTACATATTATGGCTACACCTTC

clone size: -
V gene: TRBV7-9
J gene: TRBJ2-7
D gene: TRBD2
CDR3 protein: CASSRTSGRLSYEQYF
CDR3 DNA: TGTGCCAGCAGCAGAACTAGCGGGAGGCTCTCCTACGAGCAGTACTTC

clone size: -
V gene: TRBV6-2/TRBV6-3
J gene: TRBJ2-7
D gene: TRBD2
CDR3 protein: CASSSVASGSYEQYF
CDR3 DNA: TGTGCCAGCAGTTCGGTCGCTAGCGGCTCCTACGAGCAGTACTTC

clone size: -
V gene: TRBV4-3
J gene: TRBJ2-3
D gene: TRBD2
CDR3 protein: CASSQQREGPDTQYF
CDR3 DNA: TGCGCCAGCAGCCAACAGCGGGAGGGCCCAGATACGCAGTATTTT

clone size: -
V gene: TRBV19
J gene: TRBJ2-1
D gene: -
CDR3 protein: CASRKQSSSYNEQFF
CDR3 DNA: TGTGCCAGTAGGAAACAAAGCTCCTCCTACAATGAGCAGTTCTTC

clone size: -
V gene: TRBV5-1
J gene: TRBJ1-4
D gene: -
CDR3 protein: CASSLQPGANEKLFF
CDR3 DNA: TGCGCCAGCAGCCTCCAGCCCGGGGCTAATGAAAAACTGTTTTTT

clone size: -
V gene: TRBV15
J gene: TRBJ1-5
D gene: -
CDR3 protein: CATSREEGAWGNQPQHF
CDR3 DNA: TGTGCCACCAGCAGAGAGGAGGGCGCCTGGGGGAATCAGCCCCAGCATTTT

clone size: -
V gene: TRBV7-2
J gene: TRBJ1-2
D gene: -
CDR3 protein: CASSLAGENGGYTF
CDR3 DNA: TGTGCCAGCAGCTTAGCGGGAGAAAATGGCGGCTACACCTTC

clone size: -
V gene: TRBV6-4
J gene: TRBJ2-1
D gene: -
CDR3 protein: CASSDSRGLRGHEQFF
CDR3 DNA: TGTGCCAGCAGTGACTCAAGGGGGCTGCGGGGCCATGAGCAGTTCTTC

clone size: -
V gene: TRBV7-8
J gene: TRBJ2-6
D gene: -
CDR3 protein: CASLGGGIVSGANVLTF
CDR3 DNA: TGTGCCAGCCTTGGAGGGGGTATAGTCTCTGGGGCCAACGTCCTGACTTTC

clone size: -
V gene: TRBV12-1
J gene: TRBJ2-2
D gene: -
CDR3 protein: CASSFLPGELFF
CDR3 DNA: TGTGCCAGCAGCTTTCTACCCGGGGAGCTGTTTTTT

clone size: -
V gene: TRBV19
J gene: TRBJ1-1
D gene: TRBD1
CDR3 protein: CASSTSRDRGRRSEAFF
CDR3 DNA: TGTGCCAGTAGTACCTCCCGGGACAGGGGGCGGCGTTCTGAAGCTTTCTTT

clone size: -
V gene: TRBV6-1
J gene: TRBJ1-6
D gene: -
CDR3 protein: CASSDRLSSYNSPLHF
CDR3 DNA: TGTGCCAGCAGTGACAGATTAAGCTCCTATAATTCACCCCTCCACTTT

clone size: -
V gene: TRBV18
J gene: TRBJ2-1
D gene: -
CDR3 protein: CASSPGGSSYNEQFF
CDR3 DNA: TGTGCCAGCTCACCAGGAGGGAGCTCCTACAATGAGCAGTTCTTC

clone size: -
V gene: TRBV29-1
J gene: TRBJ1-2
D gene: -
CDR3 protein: CSSGDRSGGYTF
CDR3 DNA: TGCAGCTCGGGGGACCGGTCTGGTGGCTACACCTTC

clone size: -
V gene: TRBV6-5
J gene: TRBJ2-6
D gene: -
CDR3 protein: CASSYGGDGANVLTF
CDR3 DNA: TGTGCCAGCAGTTATGGGGGTGATGGGGCCAACGTCCTGACTTTC

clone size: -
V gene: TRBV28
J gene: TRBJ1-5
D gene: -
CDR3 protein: CASRQLSQPQHF
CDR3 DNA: TGTGCCAGCAGGCAGTTGAGTCAGCCCCAGCATTTT

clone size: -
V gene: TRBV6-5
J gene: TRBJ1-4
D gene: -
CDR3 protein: CASRWVRGTNEKLFF
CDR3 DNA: TGTGCCAGCCGTTGGGTTAGAGGAACTAATGAAAAACTGTTTTTT

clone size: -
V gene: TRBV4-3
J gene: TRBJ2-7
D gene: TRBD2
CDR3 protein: CASSQDYGTSVYEQYF
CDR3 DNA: TGCGCCAGCAGCCAAGACTATGGGACTAGCGTCTACGAGCAGTACTTC

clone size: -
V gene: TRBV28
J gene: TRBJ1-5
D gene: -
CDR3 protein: CASRSGQPREPQHF
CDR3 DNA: TGTGCCAGCAGATCTGGACAGCCCAGGGAGCCCCAGCATTTT

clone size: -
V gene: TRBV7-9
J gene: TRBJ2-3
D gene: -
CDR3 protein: CASSSHSTDTQYF
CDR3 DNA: TGTGCCAGCAGCTCACATAGCACAGATACGCAGTATTTT

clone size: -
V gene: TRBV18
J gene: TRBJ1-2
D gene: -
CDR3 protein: CASSRGGEGYTF
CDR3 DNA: TGTGCCAGCTCACGTGGGGGCGAAGGCTACACCTTC

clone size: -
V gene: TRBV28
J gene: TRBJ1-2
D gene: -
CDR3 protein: CASSLGHNYGYTF
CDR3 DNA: TGTGCCAGCAGTCTGGGCCATAACTATGGCTACACCTTC

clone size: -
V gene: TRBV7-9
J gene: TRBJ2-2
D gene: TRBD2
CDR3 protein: CASSSGLAGGSGELFF
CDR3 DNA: TGTGCCAGCAGCTCCGGACTAGCGGGAGGGTCCGGGGAGCTGTTTTTT

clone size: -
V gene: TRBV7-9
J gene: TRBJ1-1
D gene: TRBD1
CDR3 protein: CASSPRGYGTGGTEAFF
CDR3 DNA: TGTGCCAGCAGCCCCCGGGGGTATGGGACAGGGGGCACTGAAGCTTTCTTT